Listed below are T cell receptor beta chains from one sample, sequenced in a study of blood T cell repertoires in COVID-19. This table comes from immunoSEQ multiplex PCR, and its TCRdb copy is limited to in-frame clones, with some not included. Altogether 310,000 or so clones are present, about nine tenths being singletons, with the ten largest covering approximately 11%. Material: peripheral blood. These receptors came from a woman in her 30s with COVID-19, enrolled during active disease. Both conserved end residues are part of each CDR3. The D gene is left open where the match is weak. Not all rows give a size; the values are once, few, many and, for expanded clones, a class.

CASSVIAPGVTGELFF | TGCGCCAGCAGCGTGATAGCTCCGGGAGTCACCGGGGAGCTGTTTTTT | TRBJ2-2 | NA | NA | TRBV10-1
CAISGNEEEQYF | TGTGCCATCAGTGGGAACGAGGAGGAGCAGTACTTC | TRBJ2-7 | NA | NA | TRBV10-3
CASVTETNTEAFF | TGTGCCAGTGTGACAGAAACGAACACTGAAGCTTTCTTT | TRBJ1-1 | NA | NA | TRBV2
CASSQEGGIIDEKLFF | TGCGCCAGCAGCCAAGAAGGCGGGATAATTGATGAAAAACTGTTTTTT | TRBJ1-4 | NA | NA | TRBV4-3
CASSTRVGNEQFF | TGTGCCAGCAGCACCCGGGTTGGCAATGAGCAGTTCTTC | TRBJ2-1 | NA | NA | TRBV5-5
CAWTYSSGLNTQYF | TGTGCCTGGACCTACTCCTCGGGACTAAATACGCAGTATTTT | TRBJ2-3 | NA | TRBD2 | TRBV30
CASSGRQGLGGANVLTF | TGTGCCAGCAGTGGCCGACAGGGACTGGGGGGGGCCAACGTCCTGACTTTC | TRBJ2-6 | NA | NA | TRBV6-1
CATSRGQSQETQYF | TGTGCCACCAGCAGAGGCCAGTCGCAAGAGACCCAGTACTTC | TRBJ2-5 | NA | NA | TRBV15
CASSPIAGGPSYEQYF | TGTGCCAGCTCACCCATAGCGGGAGGGCCCTCTTACGAGCAGTACTTC | TRBJ2-7 | NA | TRBD2 | TRBV18
CAWTSGRFNEQFF | TGTGCCTGGACTAGCGGGAGGTTTAATGAGCAGTTCTTC | TRBJ2-1 | NA | TRBD2 | TRBV30
CASTGTGRTEAFF | TGTGCCAGCACCGGGACAGGGAGGACTGAAGCTTTCTTT | TRBJ1-1 | NA | TRBD1 | TRBV2
CAWKGMGGNTEAFF | TGTGCCTGGAAAGGGATGGGGGGGAACACTGAAGCTTTCTTT | TRBJ1-1 | few | NA | TRBV30
CASRDSLENSYEQYF | TGTGCCAGCAGGGACAGCCTGGAGAACTCCTACGAGCAGTACTTC | TRBJ2-7 | NA | NA | TRBV28
CASSLGSGNQPQHF | TGTGCCAGCAGTTTAGGATCGGGGAATCAGCCCCAGCATTTT | TRBJ1-5 | NA | NA | TRBV28
CASSVAPGSFAEAFF | TGTGCCAGCAGCGTAGCGCCCGGGTCTTTCGCTGAAGCTTTCTTT | TRBJ1-1 | NA | NA | TRBV9
CASSFRQGDGYTF | TGTGCCAGCAGCTTCCGACAGGGGGATGGCTACACCTTC | TRBJ1-2 | NA | TRBD1 | TRBV9
CASRPGTGARGNSPLHF | TGTGCCAGTCGTCCCGGGACAGGGGCTCGGGGTAATTCACCCCTCCACTTT | TRBJ1-6 | NA | TRBD1 | TRBV19
CASSYDRMNTEAFF | TGTGCCAGCAGTTACGACAGAATGAACACTGAAGCTTTCTTT | TRBJ1-1 | NA | NA | TRBV6-6
CASSFGGSDYNEQFF | TGTGCCAGCAGTTTTGGAGGGAGTGACTACAATGAGCAGTTCTTC | TRBJ2-1 | NA | NA | TRBV28
CASSLSSGYDNEQFF | TGTGCCAGCAGTTTAAGTAGCGGATACGACAATGAGCAGTTCTTC | TRBJ2-1 | once | NA | TRBV28
CASSQGTSGRSSLEQYF | TGTGCCAGCAGCCAAGGGACTAGCGGGAGGTCCTCCCTCGAGCAGTACTTC | TRBJ2-7 | NA | TRBD2 | TRBV3-1/TRBV3-2
CASSQGRDGQLFF | TGTGCCAGCAGCCAAGGCAGGGATGGGCAGCTGTTTTTT | TRBJ2-2 | NA | NA | TRBV3-1/TRBV3-2
CASSFSPSYEQYF | TGTGCCAGCAGCTTCTCTCCCTCCTACGAGCAGTACTTC | TRBJ2-7 | NA | NA | TRBV27
CASSLIPTAAYEQYF | TGTGCCAGCAGTCTTATTCCGACAGCAGCCTACGAGCAGTACTTC | TRBJ2-7 | NA | NA | TRBV6-5
CASSQETGNSPLHF | TGCGCCAGCAGCCAAGAGACAGGAAATTCACCCCTCCACTTT | TRBJ1-6 | once | NA | TRBV4-1
CASSLVGTRGGTQYF | TGTGCCAGCAGCTTAGTGGGGACTAGGGGTGGGACCCAGTACTTC | TRBJ2-5 | NA | TRBD2 | TRBV7-2
CASRRLTGAGEQYF | TGTGCCAGCAGGAGGCTGACGGGAGCGGGTGAGCAGTACTTC | TRBJ2-7 | NA | NA | TRBV25-1
CASWTAGGSYNEQFF | TGTGCCAGCTGGACGGCGGGAGGCTCCTACAATGAGCAGTTCTTC | TRBJ2-1 | NA | TRBD2 | TRBV6-5
CASSVAPGGASGYTF | TGTGCCAGCAGCGTAGCCCCAGGGGGCGCGTCTGGCTACACCTTC | TRBJ1-2 | NA | TRBD1 | TRBV9
CAIRGGAAGGQGDTQYF | TGTGCCATCAGGGGGGGAGCTGCAGGGGGCCAAGGGGATACGCAGTATTTT | TRBJ2-3 | NA | TRBD1 | TRBV10-3
CAWSSQSNQPQHF | TGTGCCTGGAGTAGTCAGAGCAATCAGCCCCAGCATTTT | TRBJ1-5 | NA | NA | TRBV30
CAWSVPRDIRYNEQFF | TGTGCCTGGAGTGTGCCCCGGGACATCCGCTACAATGAGCAGTTCTTC | TRBJ2-1 | NA | NA | TRBV30
CASSLSAGGGYEQYF | TGTGCCAGCAGTTTGTCTGCAGGGGGCGGGTACGAGCAGTACTTC | TRBJ2-7 | NA | TRBD1 | TRBV27
CASSELAWDTQYF | TGTGCCAGCAGTGAACTAGCCTGGGATACGCAGTATTTT | TRBJ2-3 | NA | NA | TRBV28
CSASPTGTIGSEKLFF | TGCAGTGCTAGTCCGACAGGAACTATAGGGTCTGAAAAACTGTTTTTT | TRBJ1-4 | few | NA | TRBV20-1
CASSPDRLGQPQHF | TGTGCCAGCTCCCCAGACAGGTTGGGTCAGCCCCAGCATTTT | TRBJ1-5 | NA | NA | TRBV18
CASSHDMASSYEQYF | TGTGCCAGCAGCCACGACATGGCCAGCTCCTACGAGCAGTACTTC | TRBJ2-7 | NA | NA | TRBV5-6
CASSRAGNQETQYF | TGTGCCAGTAGTAGGGCAGGCAACCAAGAGACCCAGTACTTC | TRBJ2-5 | NA | NA | TRBV19
CASSVSGSASEQYF | TGTGCCAGCAGCGTGTCCGGGAGTGCGAGCGAGCAGTACTTC | TRBJ2-7 | NA | NA | TRBV9
CASSPGSRGLPYEQYF | TGCGCCAGCAGCCCCGGAAGCAGGGGGCTACCCTACGAGCAGTACTTC | TRBJ2-7 | NA | TRBD1 | TRBV5-1
CASSFTMEGYNEQFF | TGTGCCAGCAGCTTCACAATGGAGGGGTACAATGAGCAGTTCTTC | TRBJ2-1 | once | NA | TRBV7-3